The text below deals with one TCR beta chain. This sample was included in a study of CD8+ T cells in alopecia areata. Study as a whole: For the treated group, dosing was oral tofacitinib at 5 to 10 mg twice daily.

It was cDNA, reverse transcribed from extracted RNA, that served as the sequencing template. Measured with immunoSEQ multiplex PCR; TCRdb has only the in-frame clones, and not every one. Of some 150,000 clones listed, around 60% were seen once; the top ten hold 6.4%. J was trimmed by 1 base and V by 7 bases; bases with no gene match: 4. The CDR3 spans 12 residues. Germline lookup yields CDR1 SQVTM and CDR2 ANQGSEA. The material was CD4+ T cells sorted from blood, obtained at week 0. The chain joins TRBV29-1 to TRBJ2-7; 7 nucleotides match TRBD1. The TCR comes from a human donor with alopecia areata. CDR3 DNA sequence: TGCAGCGCCCGCAGGGGGTCCTACGAGCAGTACTTC. Residues: CSARRGSYEQYF.